The T cell receptor beta chain described here comes from a study of T cell repertoires in cytomegalovirus infection (dated by TCRdb to between 2018 and 2020). Notes on the research overall: Peptide stimulations targeted recently identified HLA-C-restricted CMV epitopes, whose presentation resists viral immunomodulation, together with well-studied HLA-B-restricted epitopes. Donor HLA type was relevant to the analysis, as public TCR beta signatures indicated carriage of CMV infection together with the matching HLA type.

Note on this clonotype: Which antigen it targets is not known. No base quality values were provided; no much bigger clone lies one nucleotide off.

For this chain, trimming is 7 bases at the V end and 2 bases at the J end, and the number of junction bases without a gene match is 8. The CDR3 starts with the cysteine, ends with the phenylalanine, and has 17 residues. This entry keeps only the CDR3 DNA: 51 bases, framed from base 1. Based on the germline V gene (reference sequence), the CDR1 and CDR2 sequences are SEHNR and FQNEAQ. What the work shows at the level of the full study, not this receptor alone: In both this cohort and an independent cohort of over 350 donors, the cumulative frequency of public TCR beta family members distinguished carriers of CMV infection plus the relevant HLA type. The ex vivo response was dominated by HLA-C-restricted CMV-specific TCR beta clonotypes, which also provided the single most frequent clonotype in two of eight donors.

The treatment or condition label corresponds to: in vitro stimulation with specific CMV peptide epitopes to enrich CMV-specific T cells. This sample was sequenced with an Illumina HiSeq 1500. Using fastp trimming at Q25 and MiXCR clonotype assembly, TCRdb reanalyzed the public sequencing data and kept in-frame beta chains. Rows are combined by CDR3 protein, so each entry shows the most common genes and DNA. Within this sample are about half a million distinct CDR3 sequences, with about 33% of them counted one time only. Of the sample, under 20% falls within the top ten clones. The sequence derives from a human donor in good health (CMV status not recorded). Some clones in this sample may be carry-over from other donors' samples. The receptor chain draws on TRBV7-9 and TRBJ2-4, with 13 central nucleotides matching TRBD2. The sequencing here drew on cultured PBMCs, taken from culture after CMV antigen stimulation. The nucleotides are TGTGCCAGCACCTCTAGGGGACTAGCGGGGTCCAAAAACATTCAGTACTTC. The translation is CASTSRGLAGSKNIQYF. The full variable domain, with segments outside the CDR3 supplied by the reference TRBV7-9 and TRBJ2-4 proteins, appears as DTGVSQNPRHKITKRGQNVTFRCDPISEHNRLYWYRQTLGQGPEFLTYFQNEAQLEKSRLLSDRFSAERPKGSFSTLEIQRTEQGDSAMYLCASTSRGLAGSKNIQYFGAGTRLSVL.